This T cell receptor beta chain was identified in a study of cytomegalovirus exposure and HLA in healthy donors. Study background: Inside one of the first data releases sat some 93 million unique TCRs taken from HLA-typed donors.

The PCR used 60 Vbeta and 13 Jbeta primers. Only in-frame clones appear in the TCRdb table, and some are missing; sequencing was by immunoSEQ multiplex PCR. The sample includes under 200,000 clones. The CDR3 spans 16 residues. CDR1 and CDR2 from the germline V gene are SGHNT and YYREEE (reference sequence). V was trimmed by 4 bases and J by 2 bases, leaving 18 bases between them. Remarks on this clone: The antigen remains unidentified.

All the people who gave samples were healthy bone marrow donors. Study observations and caveats: In a later analysis, TCR beta V- and J-gene trimming showed a link to a missense DCLRE1C variant. HLA restriction was apparent for most CMV-associated TCR beta chains in a later analysis.

This sequence joins TRBV5-4 and TRBJ1-1; maybe TRBD1 (6 bases). The specimen sequenced was PBMCs. The TCR sequence derives from a woman aged 18-30 years in good health and CMV-seropositive. CDR3 DNA: TGTGCCAGCAGCCTTGGGCTGGGGGCGGTAAACACTGAAGCTTTCTTT. Translation: CASSLGLGAVNTEAFF.